These T cell receptor beta chains were read from a single sample in a study of metastatic and nonmetastatic thyroid tumors. From the PCR reads, TCRdb re-called clones with MiXCR. This table holds 14,000 to 15,000 clones, about 23% found once. The specimen was tumor tissue. The receptor set was obtained from a female donor with papillary thyroid cancer or a benign thyroid nodule (not recorded which). Some clones in this sample may be carry-over from other donors' samples. CDR3s include the opening cysteine and the closing phenylalanine or tryptophan. The D gene is left open where the match is weak. Size is stated for part of the rows, as once, few or many counts, or as a class when the clone is expanded.

length: 15; J: TRBJ2-3; V: TRBV20-1; size: NA; D: TRBD2; DNA: TGCAGTGCTAGGATGACTAGCGGGTTTGCGGATACGCAGTATTTT; CDR3: CSARMTSGFADTQYF
length: 15; J: TRBJ2-1; V: TRBV9; size: NA; D: NA; DNA: TGTGCCAGCAACCCTACTACAAACGGGGCCAATGAGCAGTTCTTC; CDR3: CASNPTTNGANEQFF
length: 12; J: TRBJ2-1; V: TRBV6-1; size: NA; D: NA; DNA: TGTGCCAGCAGTCAGGGTTCAGGCGGGCAGTTCTTC; CDR3: CASSQGSGGQFF
length: 13; J: TRBJ2-1; V: TRBV20-1; size: many; D: TRBD2; DNA: TGCAGTGCTAGAGACCCGGGAGGGGTTGAGCAGTTCTTC; CDR3: CSARDPGGVEQFF
length: 17; J: TRBJ1-6; V: TRBV4-2; size: medium-sized; D: TRBD1; DNA: TGTGCCAGCAGCCAAGAGGGGCAAGGGGGCTCTAATTCACCCCTCCACTTT; CDR3: CASSQEGQGGSNSPLHF
length: 12; J: TRBJ1-2; V: TRBV7-2; size: NA; D: NA; DNA: TGTGCCAGCAGCTTAGTCAATCATGGCTACACCTTC; CDR3: CASSLVNHGYTF
length: 14; J: TRBJ1-2; V: TRBV20-1; size: once; D: NA; DNA: TGCAGTGCTAGAGATCCCCACGGGGTTTATGGCTACACCTTC; CDR3: CSARDPHGVYGYTF
length: 16; J: TRBJ1-1; V: TRBV6-2/TRBV6-3; size: few; D: TRBD1; DNA: TGTGCCAGCAGTTACACACCCGGGACAGGGGGAACTGAAGCTTTCTTT; CDR3: CASSYTPGTGGTEAFF
length: 14; J: TRBJ1-2; V: TRBV11-2; size: NA; D: TRBD1; DNA: TGTGCCAGCAGTCGGACAGGGGGGGCGCACGGCTACACCTTC; CDR3: CASSRTGGAHGYTF
length: 14; J: TRBJ2-7; V: TRBV5-1; size: many; D: NA; DNA: TGCGCCAGCAGCTCTTTGATAGGGGCGTACGAGCAGTACTTC; CDR3: CASSSLIGAYEQYF
length: 15; J: TRBJ2-1; V: TRBV28; size: NA; D: NA; DNA: TGTGAAAGCAGTCCCTCCGGGACGGCTAGCAATAAGCAGTTCTTC; CDR3: CESSPSGTASNKQFF
length: 16; J: TRBJ1-3; V: TRBV2; size: many; D: TRBD1; DNA: TGTGCCAGCAGTCAACAGGGGACTCGTACTGGAAACACCATATATTTT; CDR3: CASSQQGTRTGNTIYF
length: 14; J: TRBJ1-5; V: TRBV5-5; size: medium-sized; D: NA; DNA: TGTGCCAGCAGCTTTTCGGCAGGGGTTCAGCCCCAGCATTTT; CDR3: CASSFSAGVQPQHF
length: 14; J: TRBJ2-7; V: TRBV6-1; size: NA; D: NA; DNA: TGTGCCAGCAGCTCCGGGACGGTCTTCTACGAGCAGTACTTC; CDR3: CASSSGTVFYEQYF
length: 15; J: TRBJ2-2; V: TRBV30; size: many; D: TRBD1; DNA: TGTGCCTGGAGTCGGACAGGGGGCTTGGCCGGGGAGCTGTTTTTT; CDR3: CAWSRTGGLAGELFF
length: 16; J: TRBJ2-3; V: TRBV7-9; size: many; D: TRBD1; DNA: TGTGCCAGCAGCTTAACCGGGACAGGTCTCGCAGATACGCAGTATTTT; CDR3: CASSLTGTGLADTQYF
length: 16; J: TRBJ2-3; V: TRBV4-2; size: many; D: TRBD2; DNA: TGTGCCAGCAGCCAAGATGGGCTAGCGGGGCCAGATACGCAGTATTTT; CDR3: CASSQDGLAGPDTQYF
length: 15; J: TRBJ2-6; V: TRBV6-2/TRBV6-3; size: medium-sized; D: NA; DNA: TGTGCCAGCACTCACACACTATCTGGGGCCAACGTCCTGACTTTC; CDR3: CASTHTLSGANVLTF
length: 14; J: TRBJ2-7; V: TRBV12-3/TRBV12-4; size: few; D: NA; DNA: TGTGCCAGCAGTCCCCGGGCCTCGGAAGCGGCGCAGTACTTC; CDR3: CASSPRASEAAQYF
length: 15; J: TRBJ2-3; V: TRBV7-9; size: many; D: NA; DNA: TGTGCCAGCAGCTTAAGGGGATGGGGCACAGATACGCAGTATTTT; CDR3: CASSLRGWGTDTQYF
length: 12; J: TRBJ1-1; V: TRBV30; size: NA; D: NA; DNA: TGTGCCTGGAAGCATTTGGACACTGAAGCTTTCTTT; CDR3: CAWKHLDTEAFF
length: 14; J: TRBJ2-4; V: TRBV11-2; size: many; D: NA; DNA: TGTGCCAGCAGCCCGGTAGGAGTCGAAAACATTCAGTACTTC; CDR3: CASSPVGVENIQYF
length: 12; J: TRBJ2-1; V: TRBV4-2; size: many; D: NA; DNA: TGTGCCAGCAGCCAAGGGAACAATGAGCAGTTCTTC; CDR3: CASSQGNNEQFF
length: 15; J: TRBJ1-4; V: TRBV20-1; size: many; D: NA; DNA: TGCAGTGCTAGAGGATCAGGTGCAACTAATGAAAAACTGTTTTTT; CDR3: CSARGSGATNEKLFF
length: 14; J: TRBJ2-7; V: TRBV7-9; size: large; D: TRBD2; DNA: TGTGCCAGCATCCCTAGCGGGAGGGCCGCTGAGCAGTACTTC; CDR3: CASIPSGRAAEQYF
length: 16; J: TRBJ2-2; V: TRBV6-1; size: NA; D: NA; DNA: TGTGCCAGCAGGGCAGGATTTCTTCTGAACACCGTTGAGCTGTTTTTT; CDR3: CASRAGFLLNTVELFF
length: 11; J: TRBJ1-1; V: TRBV7-9; size: few; D: NA; DNA: TGTGCCAGCAGCTCCCCCACTGAAGCTTTCTTT; CDR3: CASSSPTEAFF
length: 19; J: TRBJ2-2; V: TRBV20-1; size: medium-sized; D: TRBD2; DNA: TGCAGTGCTAGACCCCGGACTAGCGGGAGAGTGGGCACCACCGGGGAGCTGTTTTTT; CDR3: CSARPRTSGRVGTTGELFF
length: 13; J: TRBJ1-6; V: TRBV28; size: medium-sized; D: NA; DNA: TGTGCCAGCAACCCGGGTTATAATTCACCCCTCCACTTT; CDR3: CASNPGYNSPLHF
length: 15; J: TRBJ1-5; V: TRBV10-3; size: medium-sized; D: NA; DNA: TGTGCCATCAGTGATGGCAGGAATAGCAATCAGCCCCAGCATTTT; CDR3: CAISDGRNSNQPQHF
length: 14; J: TRBJ2-2; V: TRBV15; size: few; D: NA; DNA: TGTGCCACCAGCTGGGCCCCCGTGACCGGGGAGCTGTTTTTT; CDR3: CATSWAPVTGELFF
length: 14; J: TRBJ2-1; V: TRBV27; size: many; D: TRBD2; DNA: TGTGCCAGCATCGGGACTAGCGGGAGCGATGAGCAGTTCTTC; CDR3: CASIGTSGSDEQFF
length: 15; J: TRBJ2-5; V: TRBV27; size: NA; D: NA; DNA: TGTGCCGGCAGCATCTCTTCCGGGAGACAAGAGACCCAGTACTTC; CDR3: CAGSISSGRQETQYF
length: 15; J: TRBJ2-2; V: TRBV7-3; size: NA; D: NA; DNA: TGTGCCAGCAGCGTGGATGGGTCGAACACCGGGGAGCTGTTTTTT; CDR3: CASSVDGSNTGELFF
length: 13; J: TRBJ2-3; V: TRBV11-2; size: NA; D: NA; DNA: TGTGCCAGCACGATCGGGAAATCAGATACGCAGTATTTT; CDR3: CASTIGKSDTQYF
length: 16; J: TRBJ2-1; V: TRBV27; size: NA; D: NA; DNA: TGTGCCAGCAGTTACAAAGGGAGTATGTCCTACAATGAGCAGTTCTTC; CDR3: CASSYKGSMSYNEQFF
length: 12; J: TRBJ2-2; V: TRBV11-2; size: many; D: NA; DNA: TGTGCCAGCAGCTTAGTCCTCGGGGAGCTGTTTTTT; CDR3: CASSLVLGELFF
length: 13; J: TRBJ2-1; V: TRBV7-3; size: medium-sized; D: NA; DNA: TGTGCCAGCAGCCTAACCCCTTTGACGGAGCAGTTCTTC; CDR3: CASSLTPLTEQFF
length: 12; J: TRBJ2-7; V: TRBV7-2; size: NA; D: NA; DNA: TGTGCCAGCAGCAAGGTTACCTACGAGCAGTACTTC; CDR3: CASSKVTYEQYF
length: 15; J: TRBJ1-2; V: TRBV20-1; size: NA; D: TRBD1; DNA: TGCAGTGCTAAAATACAGGGGGGAGCTAACTATGGCTACACCTTC; CDR3: CSAKIQGGANYGYTF
length: 15; J: TRBJ1-1; V: TRBV9; size: many; D: NA; DNA: TGTGCCAGCACCCCAGCCCTGGGCTCGGACACTGAAGCTTTCTTT; CDR3: CASTPALGSDTEAFF
length: 13; J: TRBJ2-1; V: TRBV2; size: NA; D: NA; DNA: TGTGCCAGCAGCAGGTTTCATGACAATGAGCAGTTCTTC; CDR3: CASSRFHDNEQFF
length: 15; J: TRBJ2-1; V: TRBV11-2; size: NA; D: NA; DNA: TGTGCCAGCAGCTCGGACAACGCCTTCTACAATGAGCAGTTCTTC; CDR3: CASSSDNAFYNEQFF
length: 14; J: TRBJ2-3; V: TRBV20-1; size: NA; D: TRBD1; DNA: TGCAGTGCTAGCGAGGACAGGGGGCAAGATACGCAGTATTTT; CDR3: CSASEDRGQDTQYF
length: 15; J: TRBJ2-7; V: TRBV9; size: NA; D: TRBD2; DNA: TGTGCCAGCAGCGTAGCCCGGGAGGGCCCGTACGAGCAGTACTTC; CDR3: CASSVAREGPYEQYF
length: 16; J: TRBJ2-2; V: TRBV27; size: NA; D: NA; DNA: TGTGCCAGCAGTTTACCGCCGACTATCGTTACCGGGGAGCTGTTTTTT; CDR3: CASSLPPTIVTGELFF
length: 13; J: TRBJ2-7; V: TRBV24-1; size: NA; D: NA; DNA: TGTACCACCAGTGATCGGACTCAGTACGAGCAGTACTTC; CDR3: CTTSDRTQYEQYF
length: 13; J: TRBJ2-7; V: TRBV5-1; size: many; D: NA; DNA: TGCGCCAGCACTCCTCTTCCCAGCTACGAGCAGTACTTC; CDR3: CASTPLPSYEQYF
length: 12; J: TRBJ2-1; V: TRBV12-3/TRBV12-4; size: few; D: NA; DNA: TGTGCCAGCAGACTATCTAGAAATGAGGAGTTCTTC; CDR3: CASRLSRNEEFF
length: 14; J: TRBJ1-1; V: TRBV5-4; size: few; D: NA; DNA: TGTGCCAGCAGCTTCGAAGGGCTTTTGACTGAAGCTTTCTTT; CDR3: CASSFEGLLTEAFF
length: 17; J: TRBJ2-3; V: TRBV6-5; size: many; D: TRBD1; DNA: TGTGCCAGCAGTTCAGCCCTGGGGGACAGGGTGAGGGATACGCAGTATTTT; CDR3: CASSSALGDRVRDTQYF
length: 12; J: TRBJ2-7; V: TRBV13; size: many; D: NA; DNA: TGTGCCAGCAGCTTAGATCTCGACGAGCAGTACTTC; CDR3: CASSLDLDEQYF
length: 14; J: TRBJ2-7; V: TRBV5-8; size: NA; D: TRBD2; DNA: TGTGCCAGCAGCGTAACTAGCGGAACCTACGAGCAGTACTTC; CDR3: CASSVTSGTYEQYF
length: 11; J: TRBJ2-7; V: TRBV28; size: NA; D: NA; DNA: TGTGCCAGCAGAACAGGCTACGAGCAGTACTTC; CDR3: CASRTGYEQYF